This entry describes one T cell receptor beta chain. Profiling relied on immunoSEQ multiplex PCR, and the TCRdb table lists in-frame clones only, not all of them. The sample records fewer than 75,000 clones, just over 85% being singletons. The CDR3 covers 18 residues. Trimming shortened V by 0 bases and J by 5 bases, and 22 bases separated the two germline ends. Germline V lookup: CDR1 LGHNA, CDR2 YNFKEQ. The data were obtained in a study of blood T cell repertoires in COVID-19. For the study at large: Samples taken during acute and convalescent COVID-19 were collected in the United States, Italy and Spain. T cells, B-cell-depleted T cells, or PBMCs supplied cDNA or gDNA.

This clonotype was sampled from a man over 45 with active COVID-19. Sequencing was performed on peripheral blood. V gene TRBV4-2 combines with J gene TRBJ2-5, with D possibly TRBD1 on 6 matching bases. The CDR3 DNA sequence: TGTGCCAGCAGCCAAGAACCCCCCTCGACAGGAAGACAGGAGACCCAGTACTTC. This sequence encodes CASSQEPPSTGRQETQYF.